This entry is about one T cell receptor (beta chain). The antigen remains unidentified. The sample comes from a study of cytomegalovirus exposure and HLA in healthy donors. Whole-study results and caveats: Later analysis identified a missense DCLRE1C variant that was linked to TCR beta V- and J-gene trimming.

Every donor was a healthy person donating bone marrow. CDR3 size: 16 residues. The germline CDR1 and CDR2 sequences are SGDLS and YYNGEE. Trimming shortened V by 3 bases and J by 4 bases, and 19 bases separated the two germline ends. 13 Jbeta primers and 60 Vbeta primers were used for the PCR. Assay used: immunoSEQ multiplex PCR; TCRdb lists only in-frame clones, some missing. Of 100,000 to 150,000 clones listed, around 79% are singletons. The chain employs TRBV9 and TRBJ1-2, with D maybe TRBD1 (5 bases). The source material was PBMCs. The TCR was taken from a woman aged 40 to 50 in good health and CMV-seronegative. The CDR3 nucleotides read TGTGCCAGCAGCGAGGCGCCGACAGCCGGCACCTATGGCTACACCTTC. It yields the protein CASSEAPTAGTYGYTF.